The next 27 T cell receptor beta chains were all read from a single sample in a study of PD-1 blockade in classical Hodgkin lymphoma. All the patients suffered relapse after autologous stem cell transplantation, and brentuximab vedotin exposure differed. TCRdb's copy holds only in-frame clones and misses some; the assay was immunoSEQ multiplex PCR. The sample includes 30,000 to 45,000 clones, about 87% seen only once; the top ten take roughly 10%. Here the sequenced sample was peripheral blood mononuclear cells (PBMCs), taken at baseline. These receptors came from a human donor with classical Hodgkin lymphoma.

For this clone: A junction end diverges from the germline sequence, so it may reflect a read error. The rearrangement links TRBV28 to TRBJ1-2; TRBD1 agrees at 12 bases. Germline V gene lookup returns CDR1 MDHEN and CDR2 SYDVKM. The CDR3 runs 17 residues. CDR3 sequence reads: CASSLRGTGGIVYSYTF. The CDR3 DNA follows: TGTGCCAGCAGTTTAAGGGGGACAGGGGGCATAGTCTATAGCTACACCTTC.

The gene calls are TRBV30 and TRBJ1-4, with D possibly matching TRBD1 (5 bases). The CDR3 is 13 amino acids. Looked up from germline, CDR1 is GTSNPN and CDR2 is SVGIG (reference sequence). Trimming took 2 bases from V and 7 from J, leaving 11 bases between them. CDR3 amino acids: CAWSSDRTEKLFF. The CDR3 DNA reads TGTGCCTGGAGTAGCGACAGAACTGAAAAACTGTTTTTT.

The chain links TRBV2 to TRBJ2-2, with 9 nucleotides matching TRBD1. Unmatched junction bases numbered 5, after V lost 7 bases and J lost 2 bases. The CDR3 consists of 15 residues. CDR1 is SNHLY and CDR2 is FYNNEI in the germline V gene. The CDR3 bases are TGTGCCAGCAACCCGGACAGGGGAAACACCGGGGAGCTGTTTTTT. This gives the protein CASNPDRGNTGELFF.

J is TRBJ2-7 and V is TRBV30, with 10 bases aligning to TRBD2. This CDR3 spans 13 amino acids. V was clipped by 1 base and J by 9 bases; unmatched bases: 6. Germline CDR1 and CDR2: GTSNPN and SVGIG (reference sequence). The CDR3 here is CAWSGSSGGVQYF. The CDR3 nucleotides are TGTGCCTGGAGTGGATCTAGCGGGGGCGTGCAGTACTTC. Drawing the rest from reference TRBV30 and TRBJ2-7, the complete variable domain is SQTIHQWPATLVQPVGSPLSLECTVEGTSNPNLYWYRQAAGRGLQLLFYSVGIGQISSEVPQNLSASRPQDRQFILSSKKLLLSDSGFYLCAWSGSSGGVQYFGPGTRLTVT.

This sequence joins TRBV6-5 and TRBJ1-3; D remains ambiguous. The CDR3 contains 16 residues. The V end was cut by 0 bases, the J end by 0 bases, with 9 bases between. Germline V CDR1 and CDR2: MNHEY, SVGAGI. For the CDR3, the DNA is TGTGCCAGCAGTTACTCGAACCAGTACTCTGGAAACACCATATATTTT. It yields the protein CASSYSNQYSGNTIYF.

The chain combines TRBV4-1 with TRBJ2-1; no clear D. The germline V gene encodes CDR1 MGHRA and CDR2 YSYEKL. Trimming shortened V by 1 base and J by 4 bases, and 8 bases separated the two germline ends. The CDR3 is 14 residues long. The CDR3 DNA follows: TGCGCCAGCAGCCAAGTGTCCACTTACAATGAGCAGTTCTTC. Translating it yields CASSQVSTYNEQFF.

This clone was observed a single time. The rearrangement joins TRBV11-3 to TRBJ2-5, with TRBD1 matching over 7 bases. This CDR3 contains 15 residues. Germline-derived CDR1 and CDR2 are SGHNT and YENEEA. Trimming at V came to 4 bases and at J to 2 bases, leaving 7 bases not matched to a gene. The CDR3 reads CASSWSGDSQETQYF. For the CDR3, the DNA is TGTGCCAGCAGCTGGAGTGGGGACAGTCAAGAGACCCAGTACTTC.

The chain is built from TRBV2 and TRBJ2-3, with 7 bases fitting TRBD2. Germline V CDR1 and CDR2: SNHLY, FYNNEI. The V gene end was trimmed by 5 bases and the J gene end by 0 bases; junction bases not matched to a gene: 2. The CDR3 consists of 14 residues. The chain's CDR3 is CASSNSGSTDTQYF. The CDR3 nucleotides read TGTGCCAGCAGTAATAGCGGGAGCACAGATACGCAGTATTTT.

The chain uses TRBV6-5 and TRBJ1-2, with D unclear. This CDR3 is 14 amino acids long. V was shortened by 6 bases and J by 3 bases, with 14 bases between the two germline ends. Germline values: CDR1 MNHEY, CDR2 SVGAGI. The CDR3 sequence is CASSLRGADYGYTF. In DNA, the CDR3 is TGTGCCAGCAGCCTTCGTGGCGCGGACTATGGCTACACCTTC.

The chain carries TRBV5-1 and TRBJ1-3, with D possibly TRBD1 on 5 matching bases. The CDR3 has 14 residues. Trimming took 0 bases from V and 4 from J, leaving 8 bases between them. Germline CDR1 SGHRS, CDR2 YFSETQ. The CDR3 protein is CASSLGGSGNTIYF. The CDR3 DNA sequence: TGCGCCAGCAGCTTGGGGGGGTCCGGAAACACCATATATTTT.

The gene calls are TRBV7-2 and TRBJ1-5; 7 bases are a match to TRBD1. The CDR3 covers 13 residues. The trim removed 5 bases at V and 4 bases at J, leaving 2 bases unmatched. Germline assignment: CDR1 SGHTA and CDR2 FQGNSA. In DNA, the CDR3 is TGTGCCAGCAGCGGACAGGAGAATCAGCCCCAGCATTTT. Translation gives CASSGQENQPQHF. The entire variable domain, with the rest obtained from reference TRBV7-2 and TRBJ1-5, is as follows: GAGVSQSPSNKVTEKGKDVELRCDPISGHTALYWYRQSLGQGLEFLIYFQGNSAPDKSGLPSDRFSAERTGGSVSTLTIQRTQQEDSAVYLCASSGQENQPQHFGDGTRLSIL.

The chain joins TRBV7-9 to TRBJ2-3, with D unclear. Trimming took off 2 bases at V and 1 base at J, with 7 bases between the two ends. The CDR3 covers 14 residues. Germline V gene data show CDR1 as SEHNR and CDR2 as FQNEAQ (reference sequence). For the CDR3, the DNA is TGTGCCAGCAGCTTATTGGGCGGCACAGATACGCAGTATTTT. This encodes CASSLLGGTDTQYF.

The chain joins TRBV7-9 to TRBJ2-3; 16 bases are shared with TRBD2. From germline, CDR1 is SEHNR and CDR2 FQNEAQ (reference sequence). CDR3 length: 17 residues. V lost 5 bases, J lost 6 bases, and 8 bases stayed unmatched. CDR3 in DNA: TGTGCCAGCAGCCCGGGGACTAGCGGGAGGGCCGCCGATACGCAGTATTTT. Translated, it gives CASSPGTSGRAADTQYF.

The chain is built from TRBV18 and TRBJ2-5, with 8 bases lining up with TRBD1. Germline CDR1 and CDR2: KGHSH and LQKENI. CDR3 length: 14 amino acids. J was trimmed by 3 bases and V by 4 bases; bases with no gene match: 4. The CDR3 here is CASSRWTGKETQYF. The CDR3 bases are TGTGCCAGCTCACGCTGGACAGGGAAAGAGACCCAGTACTTC.

This clone was seen a few times. The chain has TRBV2 and TRBJ2-7; no firm D call. The length of the CDR3 is 17 residues. V lost 6 bases to trimming and J lost 0 bases, with 21 bases between them. Germline V gene lookup returns CDR1 SNHLY and CDR2 FYNNEI. CDR3 DNA sequence: TGTGCCAGCAGGCGACTCGGTGGCACAGTTGCCTCCTACGAGCAGTACTTC. Amino acids: CASRRLGGTVASYEQYF.

This clone has just a few counts. The chain joins TRBV11-3 to TRBJ1-3; 9 bases are a match to TRBD1. Germline-derived CDR1 and CDR2 are SGHNT and YENEEA. This CDR3 is built from 14 residues. With 4 bases clipped from V and 8 bases from J, the junction kept 6 bases outside the gene matches. The CDR3 DNA reads TGTGCCAGCAGCTCTGGACAGGGGCTGGACACCATATATTTT. Translation gives CASSSGQGLDTIYF.

The rearrangement uses TRBV6-6 and TRBJ2-3; D is perhaps TRBD1 or TRBD2 (6 bases each). Germline lookup yields CDR1 MNHNY and CDR2 SVGAGI (reference sequence). Trimming took off 5 bases at V and 6 bases at J, with 12 bases between the two ends. The CDR3 is 13 residues long. CDR3 nucleotide sequence: TGTGCCAGCAGTGCGGGACAAGCGGATACGCAGTATTTT. This codes for CASSAGQADTQYF.

The genes are TRBV18 and TRBJ1-2, with a possible D match to TRBD1 (5 bases). The CDR3 length is 15 residues. Trimming left V 3 bases short and J 1 base short, with 12 bases between. Per the germline V gene, CDR1 is KGHSH and CDR2 is LQKENI. DNA of the CDR3: TGTGCCAGCTCACCCCAGGGCCAAAATAACTATGGCTACACCTTC. Translated: CASSPQGQNNYGYTF.

V usage is TRBV5-4 and J usage is TRBJ2-2; D is unclear. The V end lost 0 bases, the J end lost 1 base, and 1 base lay between the germline ends. Germline CDR1 reads SGHNT; CDR2 reads YYREEE (reference sequence). This CDR3 contains 13 residues. CDR3 amino acids: CASSLGNTGELFF. DNA of the CDR3: TGTGCCAGCAGCTTGGGGAACACCGGGGAGCTGTTTTTT.

V is TRBV4-1 and J is TRBJ1-1; D might be TRBD1 (5 bases). Germline CDR1 is MGHRA and CDR2 is YSYEKL. The CDR3 runs to 18 residues. Trimming pared 2 bases from V and 5 bases from J, leaving 24 bases between. CDR3 protein: CASSQSRSGGVLGTEAFF. CDR3 nucleotide sequence: TGCGCCAGCAGCCAATCCCGATCAGGAGGGGTCCTTGGGACTGAAGCTTTCTTT.

This clone was recorded a few times. This sequence joins TRBV25-1 and TRBJ2-5, with a weak D call TRBD1 (7 bases). The CDR3 sequence is 12 residues long. Germline CDR1 MGHDK, CDR2 SYGVNS. V was clipped by 6 bases and J by 5 bases, with 10 bases between them. The DNA of the CDR3 is TGTGCCAGCAGCGCGGGACAGGAGACCCAGTACTTC. It is translated as CASSAGQETQYF.

This clone was counted between two and nine times. The rearrangement joins TRBV6-5 to TRBJ1-6; TRBD1 matches at 7 bases. In germline, CDR1 is MNHEY, CDR2 SVGAGI. The CDR3 totals 15 residues. V lost 7 bases and J lost 9; bases outside the gene matches: 12. The CDR3 here is CASNDRDNRVSPLHF. CDR3 nucleotides: TGTGCCAGCAACGACAGGGATAATCGGGTTTCACCCCTCCACTTT.

J is TRBJ2-5 and V is TRBV7-2, with 7 bases lining up with TRBD1. The V segment lost 1 base and the J segment 0 bases; nucleotides outside the gene matches: 5. CDR1 is SGHTA, CDR2 FQGNSA, per germline. The CDR3 is made up of 16 amino acids. The DNA for the CDR3 is TGTGCCAGCAGCTTAGACAGGGGCCCGTACCAAGAGACCCAGTACTTC. Its translation: CASSLDRGPYQETQYF.

The chain carries TRBV7-2 and TRBJ2-3, with TRBD2 matching 7 bases. The CDR3 runs 16 residues. The junction had 10 bases not matched to a gene; V was cut back by 5 bases and J by 2 bases. CDR1 is SGHTA and CDR2 is FQGNSA in the germline V gene. CDR3 amino acids: CASSGLVAGVTDTQYF. The CDR3 DNA sequence: TGTGCCAGCAGCGGCTTAGTGGCGGGGGTCACAGATACGCAGTATTTT.

The V call is TRBV28, the J call TRBJ2-1; a weak D match, TRBD1 (6 bases). The CDR3 has 15 amino acids. CDR1 and CDR2 from the germline V gene are MDHEN and SYDVKM. The V and J ends lost 3 bases and 4 bases respectively, with 13 bases between them. This CDR3 is CASSFRVGGYNEQFF. The CDR3 DNA is TGTGCCAGCAGTTTCCGGGTAGGGGGATACAATGAGCAGTTCTTC.

The chain combines TRBV10-3 with TRBJ2-5; D assignment may be TRBD1 or TRBD2 (5 bases each). The CDR3 consists of 14 residues. Germline V gene lookup returns CDR1 ENHRY and CDR2 SYGVKD. The V gene lost 3 bases and the J gene lost 7 bases, with 15 bases spanning the gap. CDR3 nucleotide sequence: TGTGCCATCAGTGATCGGGACCCGGCGGGGACCCAGTACTTC. It specifies CAISDRDPAGTQYF.

The rearrangement links TRBV10-2 to TRBJ2-4; 11 bases align to TRBD2. Germline assignment: CDR1 WSHSY and CDR2 SAAADI. This CDR3 spans 15 amino acids. V was pared by 6 bases and J by 5 bases, with 6 bases of the junction left unmatched. The CDR3 DNA follows: TGCGCCAGCAGGGGGTCACTAGCGGGGGAAAACATTCAGTACTTC. This codes for CASRGSLAGENIQYF.